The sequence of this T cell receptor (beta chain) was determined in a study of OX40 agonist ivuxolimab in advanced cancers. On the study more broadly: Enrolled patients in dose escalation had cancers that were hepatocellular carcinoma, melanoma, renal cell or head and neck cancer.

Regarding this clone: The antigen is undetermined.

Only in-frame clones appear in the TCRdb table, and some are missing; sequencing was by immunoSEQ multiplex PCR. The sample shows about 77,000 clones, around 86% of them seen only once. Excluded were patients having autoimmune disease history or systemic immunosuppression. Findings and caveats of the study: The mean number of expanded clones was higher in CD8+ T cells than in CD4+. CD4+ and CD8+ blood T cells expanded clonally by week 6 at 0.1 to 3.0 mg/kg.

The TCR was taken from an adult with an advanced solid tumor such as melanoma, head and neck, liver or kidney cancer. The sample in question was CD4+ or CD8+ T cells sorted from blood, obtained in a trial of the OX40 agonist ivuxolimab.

The CDR3 protein is CSVSGNYEQYF. CDR3 nucleotides: TGCAGTGTTAGCGGGAACTACGAGCAGTACTTC. This sequence joins TRBV20-1 and TRBJ2-7; TRBD2 matches at 8 bases. From germline, CDR1 is DFQATT and CDR2 SNEGSKA (reference sequence). The junction had 2 bases not matched to a gene; V was cut back by 7 bases and J by 3 bases. The CDR3 consists of 11 residues.